The following is a T cell receptor (beta chain) sequence with its context. It has no known antigen specificity. One base away there is no much larger clone; base qualities are not given. The immunoSEQ Assay, a bias-controlled multiplex PCR, was used to amplify TCRbeta CDR3 regions from genomic DNA. As for the original processing: Within the assay, amplification of reference gene primers was used to estimate how many nucleated cells each sample contained. Sequence reads were collapsed and filtered to measure the absolute abundance of every unique TCRbeta CDR3 rearrangement. For each sample, productive Simpson clonality was calculated as the square root of Simpson's diversity index over productive rearrangements. Not all clones reach the TCRdb copy of this immuneACCESS table, which keeps in-frame sequences only. Checked studies attribute under half of the gap to unresolved V genes and leave the rest unexplained. V, J and clone size derive from that table, while D and trimming were established from the DNA sequence. The sample includes hundreds of thousands of clones, with around 91% observed a single time. Of the sample, roughly 1% is held by the ten largest clones.

Participants in the prospective study were enrolled through a virtual design, were aged roughly 18 to 95 years, and lived in approximately 24 United States geographic areas. Cohort assignment in the prospective study relied on participant-reported clinical history from a screening survey and a study questionnaire. Recovered participants in ImmuneRACE Cohort 3 were defined by two consecutive negative NP/OP PCR tests, clearance by a healthcare professional, or resolution of symptoms. In the prospective study, whole blood, serum and a nasopharyngeal or oropharyngeal swab were collected from each participant by mobile phlebotomists. Additional blood draws and questionnaires over an approximately two-month period could optionally be provided by prospective study participants. Before DNA extraction, prospective study blood samples were shipped either frozen or at room temperature. The sample belongs to a study of blood T cell repertoires in COVID-19 (dated by TCRdb to about 2020). In the study overall: Collaborator samples came from the United States, Italy and Spain and covered acute and convalescent phases of COVID-19. The samples were drawn from two sources: the first 160 participants of the ongoing ImmuneRACE study, and approximately 1,300 subjects contributed by 6 global collaborators. The material from the prospective study consisted of cDNA or gDNA derived from T cells, B-cell-depleted T cells, or PBMCs. Sample metadata almost always included a de-identified subject ID, COVID-19 status, age in years and sex. A freely available public database, intended as a resource for researchers studying the immune response to SARS-CoV-2, is where the repertoires were released. Where available, HLA class I and class II types were obtained from metadata supplied by the sample provider rather than from assay-based typing. Subjects who had been exposed to COVID-19, were actively infected with it, or had recovered from it provided the deeply sampled blood TCRbeta repertoires that made up the dataset.

Broad study findings and their caveats: The amount of clinical and demographic metadata varied by source and participant and was provided uncurated.

The sample taken for sequencing was PBMCs or T cells enriched from blood (not recorded which). The TCR originated in a young man who had recovered from COVID-19.

The DNA reads TGTGCCAGCAGGCCAGACTCGTGGGGGCCCGGGGAGCTGTTTTTT. Translated, this is CASRPDSWGPGELFF. Here the chain combines TRBV6-5 and TRBJ2-2; TRBD1 is perhaps the D gene, given 6 matching bases. Taken from the germline V gene, the CDR1 and CDR2 loops are MNHEY and SVGAGI. V sheds 6 bases and J sheds 6 bases, leaving 17 bases between their ends. Including the terminal cysteine and phenylalanine, the CDR3 comprises 15 residues. The entry retains the CDR3 DNA only, 45 bases that are in frame from base 1.